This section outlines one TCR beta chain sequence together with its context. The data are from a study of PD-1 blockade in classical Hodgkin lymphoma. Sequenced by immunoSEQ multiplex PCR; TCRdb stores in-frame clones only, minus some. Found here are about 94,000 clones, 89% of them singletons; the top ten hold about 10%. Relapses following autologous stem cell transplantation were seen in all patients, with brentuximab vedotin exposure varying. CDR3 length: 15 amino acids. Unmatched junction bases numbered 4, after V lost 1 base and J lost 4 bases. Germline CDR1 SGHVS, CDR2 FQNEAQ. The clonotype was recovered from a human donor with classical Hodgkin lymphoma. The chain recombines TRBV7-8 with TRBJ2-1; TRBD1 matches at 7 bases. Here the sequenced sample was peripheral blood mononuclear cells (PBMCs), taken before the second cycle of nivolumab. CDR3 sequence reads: CASSLGDRYYNEQFF. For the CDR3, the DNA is TGTGCCAGCAGCTTAGGGGACAGATATTACAATGAGCAGTTCTTC.